This T cell receptor (beta chain) was profiled in a study of T cells after yellow fever vaccination. On the study more broadly: Preparing low-cell-number fractions relied on SMART-Seq v4 Ultra Low Input.

MiXCR, run by TCRdb on the 5' RACE reads, gives a single entry per CDR3 protein. The sample has more than 95,000 distinct CDR3 sequences; roughly 6.8% are singletons. Remarks on this clonotype: Given a much more abundant clone one base away, this may be a read error.

The CDR3 runs 15 residues. The TCR originated in a man between 18 and 29 years old who received the YFV17D yellow fever vaccine. The genes are TRBV12-3 or TRBV12-4 and TRBJ2-2; D may be TRBD1 (6 bases). Sequencing was performed on CD4+ T cells sorted from PBMCs, taken about 49 days after the first yellow fever vaccination. This chain's CDR3 is CASSLRTANTRELFF. CDR3 DNA sequence: TGTGCCAGCAGTCTCCGGACAGCGAACACCCGGGAGCTGTTTTTT.